Each of the 26 T cell receptor beta chains below was sequenced from the same sample in a study of cytomegalovirus exposure and HLA in healthy donors. PCR amplification relied on 60 Vbeta primers (plus 13 Jbeta primers). Repertoires were generated with immunoSEQ multiplex PCR, while TCRdb's copy carries only in-frame clones and drops some. The sample shows 110,000 to 150,000 clones, 70% to 80% of them seen only once. The sequenced sample was PBMCs. The receptors were sampled from a woman aged 60-75 years in good health and CMV-seropositive.

The chain uses TRBV7-2 and TRBJ2-7; TRBD2 matches 8 bases. V shed 6 bases and J 0 bases; nucleotides not matched to a gene: 4. Germline V gene data show CDR1 as SGHTA and CDR2 as FQGNSA. The CDR3 extends over 14 amino acids. The CDR3 DNA follows: TGTGCCAGCAGTCCGGGAGGGGCCTCCTACGAGCAGTACTTC. Amino acid sequence: CASSPGGASYEQYF. Drawing the rest from reference TRBV7-2 and TRBJ2-7, the complete variable domain is GAGVSQSPSNKVTEKGKDVELRCDPISGHTALYWYRQSLGQGLEFLIYFQGNSAPDKSGLPSDRFSAERTGGSVSTLTIQRTQQEDSAVYLCASSPGGASYEQYFGPGTRLTVT.

This clone was counted only a few times. The chain links TRBV9 to TRBJ2-2; TRBD1 matches at 7 bases. In germline, CDR1 is SGDLS, CDR2 YYNGEE. The CDR3 has 15 residues. The V segment lost 4 bases and the J segment 5 bases; nucleotides outside the gene matches: 8. The CDR3 loop is CASSLGQERTGELFF. The CDR3 bases are TGTGCCAGCAGCCTAGGACAGGAGAGGACCGGGGAGCTGTTTTTT.

This chain joins TRBV15 and TRBJ2-4, with D perhaps matching TRBD1 (5 bases). There are 14 residues in the CDR3. Germline CDR1 LNHNV, CDR2 YYDKDF (reference sequence). Trimming shortened V by 0 bases and J by 7 bases, and 10 bases separated the two germline ends. As DNA, the CDR3 is TGTGCCACCAGCAGAGACAGGGTGCAGAACATTCAGTACTTC. This translates into CATSRDRVQNIQYF. The variable domain in full, with the rest retrieved from reference TRBV15 and TRBJ2-4, is DAMVIQNPRYQVTQFGKPVTLSCSQTLNHNVMYWYQQKSSQAPKLLFHYYDKDFNNEADTPDNFQSRRPNTSFCFLDIRSPGLGDTAMYLCATSRDRVQNIQYFGAGTRLSVL.

The chain employs TRBV28 and TRBJ2-1, with a tentative D call TRBD2 (5 bases). Germline V lookup: CDR1 MDHEN, CDR2 SYDVKM. Trimming stripped 7 bases from V and 9 bases from J, with 13 bases between. CDR3 size: 12 residues. The CDR3 protein is CASTPRAGEQFF. The DNA of the CDR3 is TGTGCCAGCACGCCAAGGGCGGGTGAGCAGTTCTTC.

J is TRBJ1-2 and V is TRBV7-2; D is ambiguous. V lost 2 bases and J lost 4, with 5 bases in between. CDR3 length: 12 amino acids. CDR1 is SGHTA and CDR2 is FQGNSA in the germline V gene. The CDR3 is CASSLRSYGYTF. CDR3 DNA: TGTGCCAGCAGCTTACGGAGCTATGGCTACACCTTC.

This clone has more than one count but fewer than ten. In the same sample, other DNA sequences code for this CDR3. V and J are TRBV5-4 and TRBJ2-2, with 8 bases matching TRBD2. V was pared by 0 bases and J by 1 base, with 2 bases of the junction left unmatched. Germline V gene sequence: CDR1 SGHNT, CDR2 YYREEE (reference sequence). The CDR3 spans 16 residues. The CDR3 loop is CASSLGLAGNTGELFF. The CDR3 DNA reads TGTGCCAGCAGCTTGGGGCTAGCGGGGAACACCGGGGAGCTGTTTTTT.

This sequence joins TRBV7-9 and TRBJ1-3; 7 bases agree with TRBD1. This CDR3 spans 17 amino acids. V gave up 2 bases and J gave up 4 bases; unmatched junction bases: 11. Per the germline V gene, CDR1 is SEHNR and CDR2 is FQNEAQ (reference sequence). The CDR3 bases are TGTGCCAGCAGCTTAATGGGACAGACGGAACTAGGAAACACCATATATTTT. Translation: CASSLMGQTELGNTIYF. Full variable domain (remainder filled in from reference TRBV7-9 and TRBJ1-3): DTGVSQNPRHKITKRGQNVTFRCDPISEHNRLYWYRQTLGQGPEFLTYFQNEAQLEKSRLLSDRFSAERPKGSFSTLEIQRTEQGDSAMYLCASSLMGQTELGNTIYFGEGSWLTVV.

Only a few counts were recorded for this clone. V is TRBV30 and J is TRBJ2-1; 8 bases align to TRBD2. This CDR3 is 15 amino acids long. Per germline, CDR1 GTSNPN and CDR2 SVGIG (reference sequence). J lost 8 bases, V lost 2 bases, and 11 bases had no gene match. CDR3 sequence: CAWSPTTGGPDEQFF. For the CDR3, the DNA is TGTGCCTGGAGTCCGACAACGGGAGGGCCCGATGAGCAGTTCTTC.

Note on this clone: The junction shows a germline mismatch at one end, possibly a read error. The chain is built from TRBV6-5 and TRBJ2-5, with 11 bases matching TRBD2. Germline V gene data show CDR1 as MNHEY and CDR2 as SVGAGI. This CDR3 comprises 14 residues. The CDR3 DNA is TGTGCCAGCAGCCGTGGGACTAGCGGTGAGAACCAGTACTTC. It codes for CASSRGTSGENQYF.

This rearrangement joins TRBV5-1 to TRBJ2-5, with D perhaps matching TRBD2 (6 bases). The better agreement between TRBJ2-7 and the DNA end casts doubt on the J call. Per the germline V gene, CDR1 is SGHRS and CDR2 is YFSETQ. This CDR3 region has 13 residues. The CDR3 nucleotides are TGCGCCAGCAAGGGTAGCGGAGAGTACGAGCAGTACTTC. Translated, it gives CASKGSGEYEQYF.

This clone was observed a single time. The gene calls are TRBV6-1 and TRBJ1-4; 9 bases line up with TRBD1. The CDR3 sequence is 15 residues long. The ends lost 4 bases at V and 3 bases at J; junction bases unmatched: 3. Germline values: CDR1 MNHNS, CDR2 SASEGT. CDR3 loop: CASSAGQGSNEKLFF. CDR3 sequence (DNA): TGTGCCAGCAGTGCGGGACAGGGATCTAATGAAAAACTGTTTTTT.

The chain uses TRBV28 and TRBJ2-7, with D possibly TRBD2 on 6 matching bases. Germline-derived CDR1 and CDR2 are MDHEN and SYDVKM. This CDR3 is 13 amino acids long. The V end lost 6 bases, the J end lost 7 bases, and 16 bases lay between the germline ends. The CDR3 spells CASSPGGVWEQYF. The CDR3 region has the DNA TGTGCCAGCAGCCCCGGAGGGGTGTGGGAGCAGTACTTC. Filled out from reference TRBV28 and TRBJ2-7, the complete variable domain reads DVKVTQSSRYLVKRTGEKVFLECVQDMDHENMFWYRQDPGLGLRLIYFSYDVKMKEKGDIPEGYSVSREKKERFSLILESASTNQTSMYLCASSPGGVWEQYFGPGTRLTVT.

The chain couples TRBV25-1 to TRBJ1-1; a possible D gene is TRBD1 (5 bases). The CDR3 contains 12 residues. With 2 bases removed from V and 10 bases from J, the gap between germline ends came to 11 bases. Germline V CDR1 and CDR2: MGHDK, SYGVNS. DNA of the CDR3: TGTGCCAGCAGTGAAGGGGCAGTAAGAGCTTTCTTT. This encodes CASSEGAVRAFF.

The chain combines TRBV5-1 with TRBJ2-7, with TRBD1 matching over 7 bases. V was pared by 0 bases and J by 2 bases, with 5 bases of the junction left unmatched. CDR1 and CDR2 from the germline V gene are SGHRS and YFSETQ. CDR3 length: 15 residues. The CDR3 DNA reads as TGCGCCAGCAGCTTGGCCACGACAGGGACCTACGAGCAGTACTTC. This gives the protein CASSLATTGTYEQYF.

This clone was counted once. The rearrangement links TRBV4-1 to TRBJ2-2; 8 positions match TRBD2. The CDR3 loop spans 14 amino acids. Germline V lookup: CDR1 MGHRA, CDR2 YSYEKL. The ends lost 0 bases at V and 9 bases at J; junction bases unmatched: 3. CDR3 sequence (DNA): TGCGCCAGCAGCCAAGAGGGCGGGGGGCGGGAGCTGTTTTTT. This encodes CASSQEGGGRELFF.

The chain employs TRBV2 and TRBJ1-1, with D perhaps TRBD1 (6 bases). From germline, CDR1 is SNHLY and CDR2 FYNNEI. Trimming shortened V by 6 bases and J by 7 bases, and 15 bases separated the two germline ends. The CDR3 consists of 13 residues. CDR3 loop: CASRVDRLDEAFF. CDR3 sequence (DNA): TGTGCCAGCAGAGTAGACAGGCTAGATGAAGCTTTCTTT.

This clone was observed a handful of times. The J gene is TRBJ2-3, the V gene TRBV9, with D unresolved. The CDR3 has 13 amino acids. Trimming cost V 2 bases and J 4 bases, with 8 bases left between them. Germline V lookup: CDR1 SGDLS, CDR2 YYNGEE. The CDR3 sequence: CASSVSVPDTQYF. The CDR3 region has the DNA TGTGCCAGCAGCGTTTCCGTCCCAGATACGCAGTATTTT. The complete variable domain, with remaining parts taken from reference TRBV9 and TRBJ2-3, reads DSGVTQTPKHLITATGQRVTLRCSPRSGDLSVYWYQQSLDQGLQFLIQYYNGEERAKGNILERFSAQQFPDLHSELNLSSLELGDSALYFCASSVSVPDTQYFGPGTRLTVL.

There are a few counts of this clone. This chain links TRBV29-1 with TRBJ2-5; D might be TRBD1 (6 bases). The J call is in doubt because the DNA end fits TRBJ2-7 better. CDR3 length: 14 residues. The germline CDR1 and CDR2 sequences are SQVTM and ANQGSEA. This CDR3 is CSVEGEQGTYEQYF. The CDR3 nucleotides are TGCAGCGTTGAGGGGGAACAGGGAACCTACGAGCAGTACTTC.

The V and J genes are TRBV7-9 and TRBJ1-4, with D possibly being TRBD1 (6 bases). Germline loops: CDR1 SEHNR, CDR2 FQNEAQ (reference sequence). CDR3 size: 15 residues. Trimming took 5 bases from V and 2 from J, leaving 12 bases between them. CDR3 in amino acids: CASSPTGGTNEKLFF. As DNA, the CDR3 is TGTGCCAGCAGCCCGACAGGCGGCACTAATGAAAAACTGTTTTTT.

The rearrangement joins TRBV27 to TRBJ2-7; TRBD1 aligns across 8 bases. CDR3 length: 13 residues. Trimming removed 5 bases from V and 6 bases from J; junction bases left unmatched: 6. CDR1 and CDR2 from the germline V gene are MNHEY and SMNVEV (reference sequence). The CDR3 here is CASSEDRVGEQYF. CDR3 in DNA: TGTGCCAGCAGTGAGGACAGGGTAGGCGAGCAGTACTTC.

This rearrangement joins TRBV28 to TRBJ1-1; no firm D call. V shed 6 bases and J shed 7 bases, with 9 bases lying between them. The CDR3 is made up of 11 amino acids. Germline lookup yields CDR1 MDHEN and CDR2 SYDVKM. The CDR3 bases are TGTGCCAGCAGACAACGAAATGAAGCTTTCTTT. Protein product: CASRQRNEAFF.

This clone was recorded a few times. The rearrangement joins TRBV13 to TRBJ1-4, with 11 positions matching TRBD1. The germline V gene has CDR1 PRHDT and CDR2 FYEKMQ (reference sequence). This CDR3 comprises 17 residues. The ends lost 4 bases at V and 5 bases at J; junction bases unmatched: 9. The CDR3 region is CASSSGTGGSKNEKLFF. CDR3 DNA sequence: TGTGCCAGCAGCTCCGGGACAGGGGGGTCAAAGAATGAAAAACTGTTTTTT.

The chain carries TRBV29-1 and TRBJ2-5, with D possibly matching TRBD2 (5 bases). This CDR3 is 13 amino acids long. CDR1 SQVTM and CDR2 ANQGSEA come from the germline V gene. The germline V and J ends were trimmed by 6 bases and 5 bases, with 16 bases remaining between them. This CDR3 is CSVLRGLGETQYF. The CDR3 DNA is TGCAGCGTGCTCCGGGGATTGGGGGAGACCCAGTACTTC.

The chain is built from TRBV7-9 and TRBJ2-1; 10 nucleotides line up with TRBD2. This CDR3 is built from 15 residues. After removal of 6 bases from V and 6 bases from J, the junction contained 8 bases not matched to a gene. Germline V CDR1 and CDR2: SEHNR, FQNEAQ (reference sequence). CDR3 in amino acids: CASSIIAGGSNEQFF. The DNA of the CDR3 is TGTGCCAGCAGTATCATAGCGGGAGGTTCCAATGAGCAGTTCTTC. The full variable domain, with the rest looked up from reference TRBV7-9 and TRBJ2-1, is DTGVSQNPRHKITKRGQNVTFRCDPISEHNRLYWYRQTLGQGPEFLTYFQNEAQLEKSRLLSDRFSAERPKGSFSTLEIQRTEQGDSAMYLCASSIIAGGSNEQFFGPGTRLTVL.

This clone was observed a few times. The J gene is TRBJ2-7, the V gene TRBV10-2; D unclear. The CDR3 contains 12 residues. Germline V lookup: CDR1 WSHSY, CDR2 SAAADI. V was clipped by 6 bases and J by 7 bases, with 13 bases between them. This CDR3 reads CASSVRNWEQYF. DNA for the CDR3: TGCGCCAGCAGCGTGAGGAATTGGGAGCAGTACTTC.

This clone was recorded a few times. V and J are TRBV7-9 and TRBJ2-7, with 7 bases that match TRBD1. The trim removed 5 bases at V and 3 bases at J, leaving 7 bases unmatched. This CDR3 spans 14 amino acids. Germline CDR1 SEHNR, CDR2 FQNEAQ (reference sequence). CDR3 loop: CASSGDSWSYEQYF. CDR3 coding DNA: TGTGCCAGCAGCGGGGACAGTTGGAGCTACGAGCAGTACTTC.